These 9 T cell receptor beta chains came from one sample sequenced in a study of blood T cell repertoires in COVID-19. Clones were read by immunoSEQ multiplex PCR, and TCRdb kept only the in-frame ones, dropping some. Counted here are 250,000 or so clones, 92% occurring once; the ten biggest clones make up 0.83%. The specimen was peripheral blood. The origin of the receptors is a man younger than 45 with COVID-19, enrolled during active disease.

Details on this clone: This sample also contains other DNA sequences that code for the same CDR3. J is TRBJ2-5 and V is TRBV5-4; 11 bases align to TRBD2. Germline CDR1 reads SGHNT; CDR2 reads YYREEE (reference sequence). The CDR3 covers 15 residues. V was clipped by 3 bases and J by 5 bases; unmatched bases: 6. CDR3 amino acids: CASSSGTSGGETQYF. In DNA, the CDR3 is TGTGCCAGCAGCTCTGGGACTAGCGGAGGCGAGACCCAGTACTTC.

The chain couples TRBV5-1 to TRBJ2-3, with a tentative D call TRBD2 (5 bases). Germline CDR1 and CDR2: SGHRS and YFSETQ. CDR3 length: 16 residues. The V end was cut by 6 bases, the J end by 0 bases, with 17 bases between. The CDR3 protein is CASTSTSAPSTDTQYF. The CDR3 DNA follows: TGCGCCAGCACGTCTACTAGTGCTCCTAGCACAGATACGCAGTATTTT.

This clone occurred once. V gene TRBV3-1 (or the pseudogene TRBV3-2) combines with J gene TRBJ2-5; 15 bases match TRBD2. The CDR3 sequence is 17 residues long. The J segment lost 2 bases and the V segment lost 4 bases, leaving 5 bases of the junction unmatched. Germline CDR1 and CDR2: LGHDT and YNNKEL (reference sequence). The CDR3 bases are TGTGCCAGCAGCCTGGGACTAGCGGGGGGTTTACAAGAGACCCAGTACTTC. It translates to CASSLGLAGGLQETQYF.

This rearrangement joins TRBV7-6 to TRBJ2-5, with TRBD2 identical over 7 bases. The V gene's germline CDR1 is SGHVS and CDR2 FNYEAQ. This CDR3 spans 14 amino acids. V shed 6 bases and J 4 bases; nucleotides not matched to a gene: 8. The CDR3 bases are TGTGCCAGCAGTCCTAGCGGAACCCCAGAGACCCAGTACTTC. Translation gives CASSPSGTPETQYF.

The CDR3: CASSYSSDRRPLGYTF. CDR3 DNA sequence: TGTGCCAGCAGTTACTCGTCAGACAGGCGCCCCCTTGGCTACACCTTC. V usage is TRBV6-5 and J usage is TRBJ1-2; D might be TRBD1 (6 bases). CDR1 and CDR2 from the germline V gene are MNHEY and SVGAGI. This CDR3 is built from 16 residues. V lost 0 bases and J 7 bases, leaving 18 bases between the germline ends.

The CDR3 DNA follows: TGCGCCAGCACCCCGGGGCGGGGTAATGAAAAACTGTTTTTT. This codes for CASTPGRGNEKLFF. The chain is built from TRBV5-1 and TRBJ1-4, with a weak D call TRBD1 (5 bases). The CDR3 spans 14 residues. The V gene lost 6 bases and the J gene lost 4 bases, with 13 bases spanning the gap. CDR1 is SGHRS, CDR2 YFSETQ, per germline.

The rearrangement uses TRBV29-1 and TRBJ1-1; a possible D gene is TRBD1 (6 bases). Germline values: CDR1 SQVTM, CDR2 ANQGSEA. Trimming removed 6 bases from V and 5 bases from J, with 10 bases in between. There are 11 residues in the CDR3. CDR3 amino acids: CSVFDRTEAFF. CDR3 nucleotides: TGCAGCGTCTTTGACAGGACTGAAGCTTTCTTT.

Concerning this clone: This same CDR3 is encoded by further DNA sequences in the sample. This chain connects TRBV13 to TRBJ2-5, with a weak D call TRBD2 (6 bases). This CDR3 has 14 residues. V lost 0 bases and J 4 bases, leaving 9 bases between the germline ends. Germline lookup yields CDR1 PRHDT and CDR2 FYEKMQ (reference sequence). CDR3 nucleotides: TGTGCCAGCAGCTTAGGACTAGCCGGAGAGACCCAGTACTTC. It codes for CASSLGLAGETQYF.

The chain uses TRBV3-1 (or the pseudogene TRBV3-2) and TRBJ2-7; TRBD1 might be the D (6 bases). The V end lost 5 bases, the J end lost 0 bases, and 11 bases lay between the germline ends. Germline V lookup: CDR1 LGHDT, CDR2 YNNKEL (reference sequence). CDR3 length: 14 residues. In nucleotides, the CDR3 is TGTGCCAGCAGCAGGGACACGAGCTCCTACGAGCAGTACTTC. The encoded protein is CASSRDTSSYEQYF.